This T cell receptor (beta chain) was sequenced for a study of beta chain features in type 1 diabetes. Study-level points and caveats: At VDJ recombination sites, type 1 diabetes patients had fewer insertions and more deleted nucleotides. Type 1 diabetes patients showed a moderate but significant shortening of TCRB CDR3s in all four CD4+ subsets.

What was sequenced were expressed TCRB transcripts, since all of the isolated RNA had been reverse transcribed. Only in-frame clones appear in the TCRdb table, and some are missing; sequencing was by immunoSEQ multiplex PCR. The repertoire holds about 160,000 clones, with 8% to 8.5% as singletons. This clone was counted between two and nine times. The target antigen is unknown. Each of the sorted populations had a purity greater than 95%. The sequencing input was central memory CD4+ T cells from blood. The clonotype comes from a woman between 18 and 30 years old with type 1 diabetes.

CDR3 sequence reads: CASSVKTGGRPETQYF. The CDR3 nucleotides read TGTGCCAGCAGCGTTAAAACAGGGGGCCGTCCAGAGACCCAGTACTTC. This sequence joins TRBV13 and TRBJ2-5; 9 bases match TRBD1. The CDR3 sequence is 16 residues long. Germline V gene sequence: CDR1 PRHDT, CDR2 FYEKMQ (reference sequence). V shed 5 bases and J 4 bases; nucleotides not matched to a gene: 11. Full variable domain (outside the CDR3, taken from reference TRBV13 and TRBJ2-5): AAGVIQSPRHLIKEKRETATLKCYPIPRHDTVYWYQQGPGQDPQFLISFYEKMQSDKGSIPDRFSAQQFSDYHSELNMSSLELGDSALYFCASSVKTGGRPETQYFGPGTRLLVL.